Here is one T cell receptor beta chain with its context. The V end lost 5 bases, the J end lost 1 base, and 9 bases lay between the germline ends. Germline CDR1 MNHEY, CDR2 SMNVEV (reference sequence). CDR3 length: 13 residues. Here immunoSEQ multiplex PCR was the method, and the copy in TCRdb shows in-frame clones only, minus some. The top ten clones hold approximately 5.3% of a sample with 250,000 or so clones, around 86% of them seen once. This entry is derived from a study of blood T cell repertoires in COVID-19. Study background: Researchers got acute and convalescent COVID-19 samples from the United States, Italy and Spain.

The receptor comes from an older woman with COVID-19, enrolled during active disease. The J gene is TRBJ2-7, the V gene TRBV27, with TRBD1 as a possible D gene (5 bases). The sequenced material came from peripheral blood. The CDR3, as DNA: TGTGCCAGCAGTCCCGACAGTTCCTACGAGCAGTACTTC. Translation: CASSPDSSYEQYF.